This T cell receptor (beta chain) was identified in a study of T cells expressing NK-cell markers. The overall study: It was from sorted CD3+CD56+NKG2C+, CD3+CD56+NKG2C- and CD3+CD56-NKG2C+ T cells that TCR beta repertoires came. Seven sequenced donors out of eight were HCMV-seropositive, one seronegative. Study results and limitations: Dominant NKG2C+ clonotypes accounted for roughly 1.0-8% of CD8+ T cells in over 5 donors.

TCRdb re-called the 5' RACE reads; one entry per CDR3 protein, DNA not given. The sample includes about 160,000 distinct CDR3 sequences. Germline-derived CDR1 and CDR2 are SEHNR and FQNEAQ (reference sequence). This CDR3 spans 13 amino acids. Regarding this clonotype: What it recognizes is unknown.

Sequencing used blood T cells: a sorted CD56 or NKG2C T cell subset, CD4+ or CD8+ T cells, or bulk PBMC T cells (not recorded which). The sequence was collected from a man aged 18-69 years in good health. The chain combines TRBV7-9 with TRBJ1-1. This chain's CDR3 is CASSSALVSEAFF.